The TCR beta chain under discussion was sequenced for a study of beta chain features in type 1 diabetes. The study's findings and limits: Researchers report that Type 1 diabetes patients had moderately but significantly shorter TCRB CDR3s across all four CD4+ subsets. Type 1 diabetes patients showed fewer insertions and more deletions at VDJ junctions.

Since all of the isolated RNA was reverse transcribed, expressed TCRB transcripts were what got sequenced. Sequencing used immunoSEQ multiplex PCR; TCRdb keeps in-frame clones, though not all of them. The sample consists of around 97,000 clones, under 30% of them appearing once. Germline V gene lookup returns CDR1 SGDLS and CDR2 YYNGEE. J was trimmed by 5 bases and V by 3 bases; bases with no gene match: 11. This CDR3 comprises 16 residues. It was via CD45RO/CCR7/CD25/CD127/CD95/CD27 that CD4+ naive, central memory, regulatory and stem cell-like memory cells were sorted. Over 95% purity was reached by all sorted populations. Only a few counts were recorded for this clone. Antigen specificity is unknown.

V gene TRBV9 combines with J gene TRBJ1-2, with TRBD1 matching over 9 bases. The receptor was derived from a woman aged 18-29 years with type 1 diabetes. The sample consisted of central memory CD4+ T cells from blood. CDR3 sequence: CASSGLQGARGYGYTF. The CDR3 nucleotides read TGTGCCAGCAGCGGATTACAGGGGGCGCGAGGATATGGCTACACCTTC.